Sequencing of this TCR beta chain was carried out in a study of T cell responses to AZD1222 COVID-19 vaccine. The table came from immunoSEQ multiplex PCR; TCRdb's copy has only in-frame clones and leaves some out. The sample has about 120,000 clones; around 90% are singletons. With respect to this clone: What it binds is unknown.

Study-wide results and limits: There were mostly white British donors and more females than males, and clonal diversity was possibly underestimated. With two AZD1222 doses given, Spike-specific TCR breadth and depth both rose. The study sampled repertoires only after the peak T cell response.

Samples with a second dose at about 4 or about 12 weeks were pooled together. This CDR3 region has 14 residues. Trimming removed 2 bases at V and 5 bases at J, with 12 bases between. The germline CDR1 and CDR2 sequences are MNHEY and SMNVEV (reference sequence). The sequence came from an adult who received the AZD1222 COVID-19 vaccine. V usage is TRBV27 and J usage is TRBJ2-5; D may be TRBD1 (6 bases). Sequencing was performed on peripheral blood, taken 28 days after the second AZD1222 dose. The CDR3 nucleotides are TGTGCCAGCAGTTTAGTAGGGGGTTTCGAGACCCAGTACTTC. Translating gives CASSLVGGFETQYF.